This note documents a single T cell receptor (beta chain) sequence. The germline V gene encodes CDR1 KGHSH and CDR2 LQKENI. The V and J ends lost 3 bases and 7 bases, in that order; junction bases with no gene match: 3. There are 14 residues in the CDR3. These data originate in a study of blood T cell repertoires in COVID-19. The repertoire was sequenced with immunoSEQ multiplex PCR; TCRdb's copy has only in-frame clones and lacks some. The sample holds hundreds of thousands of clones, less than 90% seen once. The sample taken for sequencing was peripheral blood. The clonotype was recovered from a woman aged 70 to 79 with COVID-19, enrolled during active disease. This chain uses TRBV18 with TRBJ1-2; TRBD1 matches 12 bases. The CDR3 here is CASSPGQGALGYTF. CDR3 bases: TGTGCCAGCTCACCGGGACAGGGGGCACTTGGCTACACCTTC.